This passage covers 25 T cell receptor beta chains from one sample sequenced in a study of blood T cell repertoires in COVID-19. The repertoire was sequenced with immunoSEQ multiplex PCR; TCRdb's copy has only in-frame clones and lacks some. Here the sample spans around 100,000 clones, 90% to 95% being singletons. Sequencing was done on a sample of peripheral blood. The source of these receptors is a man aged 50-60 years with active COVID-19.

This rearrangement joins TRBV24-1 to TRBJ1-5, with D tentatively TRBD1 (6 bases). In germline, CDR1 is KGHDR, CDR2 SFDVKD. The V gene lost 7 bases and the J gene lost 4 bases, with 16 bases spanning the gap. This CDR3 contains 15 residues. CDR3 sequence reads: CATRGGASINQPQHF. In DNA, the CDR3 is TGTGCCACCAGAGGGGGGGCCTCAATTAATCAGCCCCAGCATTTT.

The J gene is TRBJ2-2, the V gene TRBV6-1; D unresolved. This CDR3 contains 14 residues. With 3 bases removed from V and 3 bases from J, the gap between germline ends came to 8 bases. Germline assignment: CDR1 MNHNS and CDR2 SASEGT. CDR3 loop: CASSDPFYTGELFF. In nucleotides, the CDR3 is TGTGCCAGCAGTGACCCCTTCTACACCGGGGAGCTGTTTTTT.

The chain joins TRBV5-1 to TRBJ2-1; 9 positions match TRBD2. Trimming took 2 bases from V and 9 from J; bases not matched to a gene: 9. CDR1 and CDR2 from the germline V gene are SGHRS and YFSETQ. This CDR3 has 15 amino acids. CDR3 amino acids: CASSLPGSGGGEQFF. For the CDR3, the DNA is TGCGCCAGCAGCTTACCGGGTAGCGGGGGAGGTGAGCAGTTCTTC.

The V gene is TRBV7-2, the J gene TRBJ2-2; no clear D. The CDR3 spans 14 residues. V was pared by 0 bases and J by 1 base, with 3 bases between. CDR1 is SGHTA, CDR2 FQGNSA, per germline. This chain's CDR3 is CASSLARNTGELFF. The CDR3 DNA is TGTGCCAGCAGCTTAGCCAGGAACACCGGGGAGCTGTTTTTT.

In this sample, this clone turned up once. This chain links TRBV19 with TRBJ1-2; D gene uncertain. This CDR3 is built from 12 residues. The germline V gene has CDR1 LNHDA and CDR2 SQIVND (reference sequence). The V gene lost 6 bases and the J gene lost 8 bases, with 13 bases spanning the gap. In DNA, the CDR3 is TGTGCCAGTAGCCCGCCCCCGGGGGGCTACACCTTC. Its protein product is CASSPPPGGYTF. Using reference TRBV19 and TRBJ1-2 for the parts outside the CDR3, the full variable domain is DGGITQSPKYLFRKEGQNVTLSCEQNLNHDAMYWYRQDPGQGLRLIYYSQIVNDFQKGDIAEGYSVSREKKESFPLTVTSAQKNPTAFYLCASSPPPGGYTFGSGTRLTVV.

The rearrangement uses TRBV5-6 and TRBJ1-4, with D tentatively TRBD1 (5 bases). The germline V and J ends were trimmed by 3 bases and 8 bases, with 20 bases remaining between them. Per the germline V gene, CDR1 is SGHDT and CDR2 is YYEEEE. The CDR3 is 16 residues long. CDR3 residues: CASSSTDSIRWEKLFF. CDR3 DNA sequence: TGTGCCAGCAGCTCTACCGACAGTATAAGGTGGGAAAAACTGTTTTTT.

The chain uses TRBV12-5 and TRBJ2-3; unclear D gene. The V end lost 5 bases, the J end lost 5 bases, and 11 bases lay between the germline ends. Germline V gene data show CDR1 as LGHNT and CDR2 as FRNRAP. The CDR3 runs to 13 residues. The CDR3 DNA is TGTGCTAGTGGTCCTAACTCGTTAGATACGCAGTATTTT. Translating it yields CASGPNSLDTQYF.

In DNA, the CDR3 is TGTGCCAGTACGGGCGGGGATTTGGAGACCCAGTACTTC. As protein: CASTGGDLETQYF. The chain carries TRBV2 and TRBJ2-5; D might be TRBD2 (6 bases). The CDR3 consists of 13 residues. In germline, CDR1 is SNHLY, CDR2 FYNNEI. Deletions cut 9 bases from V and 5 bases from J, with 16 bases between.

The chain employs TRBV19 and TRBJ2-1; TRBD1 agrees at 7 bases. The CDR3 is 13 amino acids. V was pared by 10 bases and J by 8 bases, with 11 bases of the junction left unmatched. The germline V gene has CDR1 LNHDA and CDR2 SQIVND (reference sequence). CDR3 residues: CATALRGRDEQFF. For the CDR3, the DNA is TGTGCCACGGCTCTAAGGGGGCGCGATGAGCAGTTCTTC. Full variable domain (outside the CDR3, taken from reference TRBV19 and TRBJ2-1): DGGITQSPKYLFRKEGQNVTLSCEQNLNHDAMYWYRQDPGQGLRLIYYSQIVNDFQKGDIAEGYSVSREKKESFPLTVTSAQKNPTAFYLCATALRGRDEQFFGPGTRLTVL.

The chain uses TRBV27 and TRBJ2-1, with 9 bases identical to TRBD1. Germline V lookup: CDR1 MNHEY, CDR2 SMNVEV (reference sequence). This CDR3 comprises 14 residues. With V trimmed by 3 bases and J by 9 bases, 6 bases remained unmatched. Here the CDR3 reads CASSFGDRVSEQFF. In DNA, the CDR3 is TGTGCCAGCAGTTTTGGGGACAGGGTGAGTGAGCAGTTCTTC.

As for this clone: The same CDR3 can be traced to other DNA sequences in this sample. The rearrangement uses TRBV6-1 and TRBJ2-3; TRBD2 aligns across 12 bases. The CDR3 spans 15 residues. The junction had 1 base not matched to a gene; V was cut back by 2 bases and J by 4 bases. Germline V lookup: CDR1 MNHNS, CDR2 SASEGT. CDR3 DNA sequence: TGTGCCAGCAGTGAACTAGCGGGAGGGCCAGATACGCAGTATTTT. Its protein product is CASSELAGGPDTQYF.

DNA for the CDR3: TGTGCCAGCAGCTATTCCGGGACTAGCGGGACTGAAGAGACCCAGTACTTC. This translates into CASSYSGTSGTEETQYF. The V call is TRBV5-8, the J call TRBJ2-5; 13 bases line up with TRBD2. J was trimmed by 3 bases and V by 3 bases; bases with no gene match: 8. The CDR3 extends over 17 amino acids. CDR1 and CDR2 from the germline V gene are SGHTS and YDEGEE.

The chain has TRBV30 and TRBJ2-3; TRBD2 matches 14 bases. Trimming removed 2 bases from V and 4 bases from J; junction bases left unmatched: 8. The length of the CDR3 is 17 residues. Germline V gene data show CDR1 as GTSNPN and CDR2 as SVGIG (reference sequence). CDR3 coding DNA: TGTGCCTGGAGTAAACAACGGACTAGCGGGAGGCCAGATACGCAGTATTTT. Protein: CAWSKQRTSGRPDTQYF.

The CDR3 DNA is TGCGCCAGCAGTTTACAGGGTGGGAGCACAGATACGCAGTATTTT. It translates to CASSLQGGSTDTQYF. The gene calls are TRBV10-2 and TRBJ2-3, with TRBD1 as a possible D gene (6 bases). The CDR3 loop spans 15 amino acids. Trimming shortened V by 5 bases and J by 0 bases, and 12 bases separated the two germline ends. Germline assignment: CDR1 WSHSY and CDR2 SAAADI.

The chain couples TRBV7-8 to TRBJ1-1; D is undetermined. Deletions cut 2 bases from V and 7 bases from J, with 11 bases between. Germline V gene lookup returns CDR1 SGHVS and CDR2 FQNEAQ. This CDR3 has 13 amino acids. The CDR3 sequence: CASSLPGLFEAFF. The CDR3 nucleotides are TGTGCCAGCAGCTTACCCGGACTGTTTGAAGCTTTCTTT.

The chain uses TRBV6-4 and TRBJ2-1; possible D gene TRBD2, 5 bases. Germline V gives CDR1 MRHNA, CDR2 SNTAGT. V was cut by 4 bases and J by 3 bases, with 7 bases left in between. This CDR3 contains 13 residues. The CDR3 sequence: CASSGGNYNEQFF. CDR3 in DNA: TGTGCCAGCAGTGGAGGGAACTACAATGAGCAGTTCTTC.

J is TRBJ1-6 and V is TRBV11-2; 7 positions match TRBD1. After removal of 5 bases from V and 5 bases from J, the junction contained 3 bases not matched to a gene. The germline V gene encodes CDR1 SGHAT and CDR2 FQNNGV. The CDR3 consists of 14 residues. The CDR3: CASSPTGNNSPLHF. In DNA form, the CDR3 reads TGTGCCAGCAGCCCGACAGGGAATAATTCACCCCTCCACTTT.

This clone appeared a single time. The rearrangement joins TRBV29-1 to TRBJ1-1; D perhaps matches TRBD1 (5 bases). V lost 4 bases, J lost 0 bases, and 12 bases lay in between. CDR3 length: 14 amino acids. Germline values: CDR1 SQVTM, CDR2 ANQGSEA. The CDR3 bases are TGCAGCGTTGGTCAGGGCCTCATGAACACTGAAGCTTTCTTT. This translates into CSVGQGLMNTEAFF.

The rearrangement joins TRBV3-1 (or the pseudogene TRBV3-2) to TRBJ2-1; possible D gene TRBD2, 7 bases. Trimming removed 4 bases at V and 2 bases at J, with 15 bases between. CDR3 length: 16 residues. CDR1 and CDR2 from the germline V gene are LGHDT and YNNKEL (reference sequence). The CDR3 is CASSPQRGGAYNEQFF. CDR3 nucleotide sequence: TGTGCCAGCAGCCCCCAAAGGGGGGGAGCCTACAATGAGCAGTTCTTC.

V and J are TRBV5-4 and TRBJ2-3, with TRBD1 matching 10 bases. J lost 5 bases, V lost 5 bases, and 5 bases had no gene match. The germline V gene has CDR1 SGHNT and CDR2 YYREEE (reference sequence). The CDR3 loop spans 14 amino acids. CDR3 nucleotide sequence: TGTGCCAGCAGTCATGACAGGGGGCGAGATACGCAGTATTTT. Translated: CASSHDRGRDTQYF.

The sample holds one count of this clone. The genes are TRBV3-1 (or the pseudogene TRBV3-2) and TRBJ2-2; a weak D match, TRBD2 (6 bases). CDR3 length: 14 amino acids. CDR1 and CDR2 from the germline V gene are LGHDT and YNNKEL (reference sequence). V was pared by 4 bases and J by 8 bases, with 14 bases between. CDR3 DNA sequence: TGTGCCAGCAGCCTCGGGACTCTCCGAGGGGAGCTGTTTTTT. As protein: CASSLGTLRGELFF.

The V and J genes are TRBV6-5 and TRBJ2-7; tentatively, D is TRBD2 (5 bases). Per the germline V gene, CDR1 is MNHEY and CDR2 is SVGAGI. This CDR3 spans 14 amino acids. V was trimmed by 6 bases and J by 0 bases, leaving 12 bases between them. The CDR3 nucleotides are TGTGCCAGCAGCCTTAGCGATAGCTCCTACGAGCAGTACGTC. Translating it yields CASSLSDSSYEQYV.

The V gene is TRBV7-6, the J gene TRBJ1-5, with no clear D. There are 15 residues in the CDR3. V dropped 1 base and J dropped 3 bases, with 10 bases sitting between them. The germline CDR1 and CDR2 sequences are SGHVS and FNYEAQ. CDR3 sequence: CASSLGSGYNQPQHF. The DNA for the CDR3 is TGTGCCAGCAGCTTAGGTTCGGGGTACAATCAGCCCCAGCATTTT.

V usage is TRBV10-2 and J usage is TRBJ2-5; no clear D gene. The V end was cut by 4 bases, the J end by 4 bases, with 7 bases between. Germline lookup yields CDR1 WSHSY and CDR2 SAAADI. The CDR3 extends over 12 amino acids. Written as DNA, the CDR3 is TGCGCCAGCAGTGGTTCGGGAGAGACCCAGTACTTC. This sequence encodes CASSGSGETQYF.

This chain uses TRBV13 with TRBJ2-3; D is unresolved. The length of the CDR3 is 17 residues. V lost 4 bases, J lost 6 bases, and 23 bases lay in between. In germline, CDR1 is PRHDT, CDR2 FYEKMQ (reference sequence). Written as DNA, the CDR3 is TGTGCCAGCAGCTCCCAATCCTCCGGGTCCAAGATGGATACGCAGTATTTT. Protein: CASSSQSSGSKMDTQYF.